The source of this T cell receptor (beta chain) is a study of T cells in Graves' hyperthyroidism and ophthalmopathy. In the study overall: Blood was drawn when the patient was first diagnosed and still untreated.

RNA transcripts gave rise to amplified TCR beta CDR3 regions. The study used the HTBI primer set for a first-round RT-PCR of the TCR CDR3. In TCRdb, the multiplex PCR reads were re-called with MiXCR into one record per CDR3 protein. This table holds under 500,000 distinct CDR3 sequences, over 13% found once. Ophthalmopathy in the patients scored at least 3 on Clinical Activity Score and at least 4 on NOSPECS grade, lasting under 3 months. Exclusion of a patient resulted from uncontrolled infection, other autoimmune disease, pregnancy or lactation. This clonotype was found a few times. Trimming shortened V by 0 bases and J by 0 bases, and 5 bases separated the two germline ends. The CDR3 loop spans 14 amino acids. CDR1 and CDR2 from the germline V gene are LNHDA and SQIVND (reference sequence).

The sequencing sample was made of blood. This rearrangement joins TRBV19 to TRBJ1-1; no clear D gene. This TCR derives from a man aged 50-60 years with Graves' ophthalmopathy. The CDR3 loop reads CASSIDVLNTEAFF. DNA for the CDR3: TGTGCCAGTAGTATAGATGTGTTGAACACTGAAGCTTTCTTT.